This T cell receptor (beta chain) was retrieved from a study of blood T cells in healthy people across ages. Combining a sample-barcoded 5' primer with a J-beta primer mix, a second PCR ran for about 6 to 11 cycles. A template-switch adaptor that had 12 random nucleotides put a tag on each cDNA molecule. One entry per CDR3 protein, called by TCRdb with MiXCR from the 5' RACE reads. This table holds over a million distinct CDR3 sequences, approximately 60% found once. Turning to this clonotype: Its antigen is unknown.

J was trimmed by 13 bases and V by 3 bases; bases with no gene match: 12. The CDR3 is made up of 15 amino acids. Whole-study findings and limits: The study found more naive CD4+ cells and higher diversity in long-lived than aged donors. The lack of PBMC sorting stopped any conclusive naive versus antigen-experienced comparison.

The gene calls are TRBV12-3 or TRBV12-4 and TRBJ2-1, with 10 bases identical to TRBD2. The sequencing input was blood. The clonotype was recovered from a man younger than 35 in good health. In nucleotides, the CDR3 is TGTGCCAGCAGTTTCCGGACTAGCGGCGAAAAGACCCAGTTCTTC. It encodes CASSFRTSGEKTQFF.